The rows below give T cell receptor beta chains drawn from one sample of a study. TCRdb reanalysed the RT-PCR reads using MiXCR and keeps one entry per CDR3 protein. The sample carries about 700,000 distinct CDR3 sequences, approximately 14% recorded once. The sample comprised memory CD4+ T cells from blood. These receptor sequences come from a female donor in good health, serving as a healthy control. CDR3s include the opening cysteine and the closing phenylalanine or tryptophan. The D gene is left open where the match is weak. Where a row states a size, it is once, few, many or the class of an expanded clone; other rows omit it.

d_call: -; j_call: TRBJ1-1; v_call: TRBV6-5; clone_size: many; cdr3_aa: CASRPGQQYTEAFF; cdr3_nt: TGTGCCAGCAGGCCCGGACAGCAATACACTGAAGCTTTCTTT
d_call: -; j_call: TRBJ1-1; v_call: TRBV5-8; clone_size: many; cdr3_aa: CASSLLRGEAFF; cdr3_nt: TGTGCCAGCAGCTTGTTGAGGGGTGAAGCTTTCTTT
d_call: -; j_call: TRBJ1-5; v_call: TRBV12-3/TRBV12-4; clone_size: few; cdr3_aa: CASSSKLSNQPQHF; cdr3_nt: TGTGCCAGCAGTTCCAAACTTAGCAATCAGCCCCAGCATTTT
d_call: -; j_call: TRBJ2-2; v_call: TRBV20-1; clone_size: -; cdr3_aa: CSAPRPPANTGELFF; cdr3_nt: TGCAGTGCTCCTCGGCCACCTGCGAACACCGGGGAGCTGTTTTTT
d_call: -; j_call: TRBJ1-1; v_call: TRBV5-1; clone_size: -; cdr3_aa: CASRQGDTEAFF; cdr3_nt: TGCGCCAGCAGACAGGGAGATACTGAAGCTTTCTTT
d_call: -; j_call: TRBJ1-2; v_call: TRBV11-2; clone_size: few; cdr3_aa: CASSLAKGAYGYTF; cdr3_nt: TGTGCCAGCAGCTTAGCAAAAGGGGCATATGGCTACACCTTC
d_call: -; j_call: TRBJ2-7; v_call: TRBV20-1; clone_size: -; cdr3_aa: CSARRSQSSYEQYF; cdr3_nt: TGCAGTGCTAGAAGGAGTCAGAGCTCCTACGAGCAGTACTTC
d_call: TRBD2; j_call: TRBJ2-3; v_call: TRBV10-3; clone_size: few; cdr3_aa: CAISARTSGTTDTQYF; cdr3_nt: TGTGCCATCAGCGCTCGGACTAGCGGAACCACAGATACGCAGTATTTT
d_call: -; j_call: TRBJ1-2; v_call: TRBV13; clone_size: few; cdr3_aa: CASSIRDYGYTF; cdr3_nt: TGTGCCAGCAGCATTCGAGACTATGGCTACACCTTC
d_call: -; j_call: TRBJ2-1; v_call: TRBV5-6; clone_size: few; cdr3_aa: CASSLGSAVEQFF; cdr3_nt: TGTGCCAGCAGCTTGGGGAGCGCGGTTGAGCAGTTCTTC
d_call: -; j_call: TRBJ2-1; v_call: TRBV6-5; clone_size: few; cdr3_aa: CASRPRAGSYNEQFF; cdr3_nt: TGTGCCAGCCGTCCCAGGGCTGGCTCCTACAATGAGCAGTTCTTC
d_call: TRBD1; j_call: TRBJ1-2; v_call: TRBV29-1; clone_size: many; cdr3_aa: CSGPRDRGPANYGYTF; cdr3_nt: TGCAGCGGCCCCCGGGACAGGGGACCAGCTAACTATGGCTACACCTTC
d_call: -; j_call: TRBJ2-3; v_call: TRBV20-1; clone_size: few; cdr3_aa: CSAQGGPDTQYF; cdr3_nt: TGCAGTGCTCAGGGCGGTCCAGATACGCAGTATTTT
d_call: -; j_call: TRBJ2-5; v_call: TRBV27; clone_size: many; cdr3_aa: CATQIRVGVRETQYF; cdr3_nt: TGTGCCACCCAGATCCGGGTCGGTGTTAGGGAGACCCAGTACTTC
d_call: -; j_call: TRBJ2-5; v_call: TRBV12-3/TRBV12-4; clone_size: -; cdr3_aa: CASSYRSPGETQYF; cdr3_nt: TGTGCCAGCAGTTATCGGTCCCCGGGGGAGACCCAGTACTTC
d_call: TRBD1; j_call: TRBJ1-1; v_call: TRBV7-9; clone_size: once; cdr3_aa: CASSSPPGGPSGTEAFF; cdr3_nt: TGTGCCAGCAGCTCCCCCCCAGGGGGTCCCTCAGGCACTGAAGCTTTCTTT
d_call: -; j_call: TRBJ1-2; v_call: TRBV30; clone_size: many; cdr3_aa: CAWSHSGGRGYGYTF; cdr3_nt: TGTGCCTGGAGTCACTCCGGGGGGCGAGGCTATGGCTACACCTTC
d_call: TRBD1; j_call: TRBJ1-2; v_call: TRBV4-1; clone_size: -; cdr3_aa: CASSQPRQGRGYTF; cdr3_nt: TGCGCCAGCAGCCAGCCGAGACAGGGTCGGGGCTACACCTTC
d_call: -; j_call: TRBJ2-2; v_call: TRBV7-8; clone_size: -; cdr3_aa: CASSFWGASNTGELFF; cdr3_nt: TGTGCCAGCAGCTTCTGGGGGGCCTCGAACACCGGGGAGCTGTTTTTT
d_call: -; j_call: TRBJ2-3; v_call: TRBV20-1; clone_size: many; cdr3_aa: CSAPGFTDTQYF; cdr3_nt: TGCAGTGCCCCGGGATTTACAGATACGCAGTATTTT
d_call: -; j_call: TRBJ2-7; v_call: TRBV9; clone_size: few; cdr3_aa: CASSVEWQSFYEQYF; cdr3_nt: TGTGCCAGCAGCGTAGAGTGGCAGAGTTTCTACGAGCAGTACTTC
d_call: -; j_call: TRBJ2-1; v_call: TRBV20-1; clone_size: -; cdr3_aa: CSAKDIFLDGEQFF; cdr3_nt: TGCAGTGCTAAAGACATTTTTCTTGACGGTGAGCAGTTCTTC
d_call: -; j_call: TRBJ2-1; v_call: TRBV7-3; clone_size: few; cdr3_aa: CASSSGGLLNEQFF; cdr3_nt: TGTGCCAGCAGCTCCGGAGGGCTTCTCAATGAGCAGTTCTTC
d_call: -; j_call: TRBJ1-1; v_call: TRBV7-8; clone_size: few; cdr3_aa: CASSLGVGVSEAFF; cdr3_nt: TGTGCCAGCAGCTTAGGGGTGGGTGTTTCCGAAGCTTTCTTT
d_call: TRBD1; j_call: TRBJ1-2; v_call: TRBV28; clone_size: -; cdr3_aa: CASSPTRTGFHGYTF; cdr3_nt: TGTGCCAGCAGCCCCACCCGGACAGGGTTCCATGGCTACACCTTC
d_call: -; j_call: TRBJ1-5; v_call: TRBV20-1; clone_size: -; cdr3_aa: CSARGLGTQHF; cdr3_nt: TGCAGTGCTAGGGGGCTTGGGACCCAGCATTTT
d_call: TRBD1; j_call: TRBJ2-5; v_call: TRBV6-6; clone_size: many; cdr3_aa: CASSYHDRADKETQYF; cdr3_nt: TGTGCCAGCAGTTACCATGACAGGGCAGACAAAGAGACCCAGTACTTC
d_call: -; j_call: TRBJ2-1; v_call: TRBV6-1; clone_size: -; cdr3_aa: CASSEAAGLRNEQFF; cdr3_nt: TGTGCCAGCAGTGAAGCGGCGGGACTGCGGAATGAGCAGTTCTTC